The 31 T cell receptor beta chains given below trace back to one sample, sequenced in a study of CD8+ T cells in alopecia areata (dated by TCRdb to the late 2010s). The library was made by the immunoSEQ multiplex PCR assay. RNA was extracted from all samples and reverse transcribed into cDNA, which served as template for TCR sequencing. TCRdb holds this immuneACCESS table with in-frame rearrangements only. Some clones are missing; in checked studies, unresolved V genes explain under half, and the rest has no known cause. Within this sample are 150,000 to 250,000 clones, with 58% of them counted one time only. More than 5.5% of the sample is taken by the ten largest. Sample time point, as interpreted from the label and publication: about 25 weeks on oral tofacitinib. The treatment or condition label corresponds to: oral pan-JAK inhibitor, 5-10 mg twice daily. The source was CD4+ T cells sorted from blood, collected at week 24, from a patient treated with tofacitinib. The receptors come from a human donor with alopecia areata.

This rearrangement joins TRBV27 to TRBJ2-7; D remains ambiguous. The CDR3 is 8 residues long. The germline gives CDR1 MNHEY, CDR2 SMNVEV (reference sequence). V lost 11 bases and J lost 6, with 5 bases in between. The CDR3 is CAWSEQYF. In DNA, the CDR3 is TGTGCCTGGAGCGAGCAGTACTTC.

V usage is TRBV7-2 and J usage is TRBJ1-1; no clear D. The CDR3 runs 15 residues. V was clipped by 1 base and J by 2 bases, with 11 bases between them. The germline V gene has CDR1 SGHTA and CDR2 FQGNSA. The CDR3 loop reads CASSLVSGINTEAFF. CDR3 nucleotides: TGTGCCAGCAGCTTAGTTTCGGGGATCAACACTGAAGCTTTCTTT.

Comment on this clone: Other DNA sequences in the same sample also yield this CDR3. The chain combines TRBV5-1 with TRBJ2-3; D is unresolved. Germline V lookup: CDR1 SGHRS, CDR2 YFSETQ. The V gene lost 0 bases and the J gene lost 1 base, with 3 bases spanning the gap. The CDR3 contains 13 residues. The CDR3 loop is CASSLEGTDTQYF. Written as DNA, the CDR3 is TGCGCCAGCAGCTTGGAGGGCACAGATACGCAGTATTTT. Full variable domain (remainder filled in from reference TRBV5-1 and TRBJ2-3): KAGVTQTPRYLIKTRGQQVTLSCSPISGHRSVSWYQQTPGQGLQFLFEYFSETQRNKGNFPGRFSGRQFSNSRSEMNVSTLELGDSALYLCASSLEGTDTQYFGPGTRLTVL.

The CDR3 sequence is CSVVLSSGVTEAFF. Here the CDR3 DNA reads TGCAGCGTTGTCCTCTCTTCAGGGGTCACTGAAGCTTTCTTT. The chain joins TRBV29-1 to TRBJ1-1, with D maybe TRBD1 (6 bases). The length of the CDR3 is 14 residues. With 4 bases removed from V and 4 bases from J, the gap between germline ends came to 16 bases. The germline CDR1 and CDR2 sequences are SQVTM and ANQGSEA.

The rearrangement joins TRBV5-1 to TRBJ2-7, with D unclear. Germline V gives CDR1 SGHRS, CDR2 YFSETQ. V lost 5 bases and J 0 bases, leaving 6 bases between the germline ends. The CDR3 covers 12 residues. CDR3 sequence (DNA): TGCGCCAGCAGGGCAGTCTCCTACGAGCAGTACTTC. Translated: CASRAVSYEQYF. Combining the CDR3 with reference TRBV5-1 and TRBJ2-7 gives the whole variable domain KAGVTQTPRYLIKTRGQQVTLSCSPISGHRSVSWYQQTPGQGLQFLFEYFSETQRNKGNFPGRFSGRQFSNSRSEMNVSTLELGDSALYLCASRAVSYEQYFGPGTRLTVT.

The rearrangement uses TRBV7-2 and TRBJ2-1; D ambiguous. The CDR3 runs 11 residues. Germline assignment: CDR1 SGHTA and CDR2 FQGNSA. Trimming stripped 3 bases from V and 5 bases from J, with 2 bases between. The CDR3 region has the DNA TGTGCCAGCAGCTTTAACAATGAGCAGTTCTTC. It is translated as CASSFNNEQFF. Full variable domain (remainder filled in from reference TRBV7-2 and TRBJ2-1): GAGVSQSPSNKVTEKGKDVELRCDPISGHTALYWYRQSLGQGLEFLIYFQGNSAPDKSGLPSDRFSAERTGGSVSTLTIQRTQQEDSAVYLCASSFNNEQFFGPGTRLTVL.

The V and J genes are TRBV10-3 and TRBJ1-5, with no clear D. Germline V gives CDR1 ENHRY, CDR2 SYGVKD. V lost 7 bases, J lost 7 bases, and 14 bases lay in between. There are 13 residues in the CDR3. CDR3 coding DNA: TGTGCCATCAAATGGTCAGAAGGGCAGCCCCAGCATTTT. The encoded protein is CAIKWSEGQPQHF.

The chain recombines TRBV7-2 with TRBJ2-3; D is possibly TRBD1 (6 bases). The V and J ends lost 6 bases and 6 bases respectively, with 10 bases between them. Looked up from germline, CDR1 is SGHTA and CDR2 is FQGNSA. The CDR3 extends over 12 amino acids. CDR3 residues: CASSSRGDTQYF. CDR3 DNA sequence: TGTGCCAGCAGTTCCAGGGGCGATACGCAGTATTTT.

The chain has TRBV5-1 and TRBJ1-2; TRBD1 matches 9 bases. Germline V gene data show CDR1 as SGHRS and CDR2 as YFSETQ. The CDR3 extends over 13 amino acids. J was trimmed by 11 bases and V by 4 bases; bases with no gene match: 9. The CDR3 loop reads CASSEGQGSRYTF. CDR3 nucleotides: TGCGCCAGCAGCGAGGGACAGGGCAGCCGATACACCTTC. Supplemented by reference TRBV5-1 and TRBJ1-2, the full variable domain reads KAGVTQTPRYLIKTRGQQVTLSCSPISGHRSVSWYQQTPGQGLQFLFEYFSETQRNKGNFPGRFSGRQFSNSRSEMNVSTLELGDSALYLCASSEGQGSRYTFGSGTRLTVV.

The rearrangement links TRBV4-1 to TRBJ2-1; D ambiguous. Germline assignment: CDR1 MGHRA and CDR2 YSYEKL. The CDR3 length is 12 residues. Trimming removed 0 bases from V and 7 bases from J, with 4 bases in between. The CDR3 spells CASSQDPNEQFF. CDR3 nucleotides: TGCGCCAGCAGCCAAGATCCTAATGAGCAGTTCTTC.

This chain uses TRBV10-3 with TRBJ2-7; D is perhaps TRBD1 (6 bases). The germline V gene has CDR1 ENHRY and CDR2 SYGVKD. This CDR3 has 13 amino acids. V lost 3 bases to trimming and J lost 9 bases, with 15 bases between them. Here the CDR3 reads CAISDLQGSGQYF. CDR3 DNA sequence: TGTGCCATCAGTGACCTCCAGGGGAGTGGGCAGTACTTC.

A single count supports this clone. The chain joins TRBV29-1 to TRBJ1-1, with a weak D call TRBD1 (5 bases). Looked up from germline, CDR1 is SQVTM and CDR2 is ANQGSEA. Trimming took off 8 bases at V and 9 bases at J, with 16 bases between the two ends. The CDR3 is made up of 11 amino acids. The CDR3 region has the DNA TGCAGCCTTGGGACCGGGACTCAAGCTTTCTTT. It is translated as CSLGTGTQAFF.

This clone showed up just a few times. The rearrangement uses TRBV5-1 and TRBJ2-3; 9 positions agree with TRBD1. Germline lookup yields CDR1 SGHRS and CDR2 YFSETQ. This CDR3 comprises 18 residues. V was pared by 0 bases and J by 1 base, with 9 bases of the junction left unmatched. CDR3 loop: CASSLGQTGGEGTDTQYF. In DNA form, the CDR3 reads TGCGCCAGCAGCTTGGGCCAGACAGGGGGAGAAGGCACAGATACGCAGTATTTT.

Here the CDR3 reads CASSQYGLATLPETQYF. The CDR3 coding sequence is TGCGCCAGCAGTCAATACGGACTAGCAACCCTACCAGAGACCCAGTACTTC. The chain links TRBV23-1 to TRBJ2-5; 8 positions match TRBD2. TRBV23-1 is annotated as an ORF whose role is uncertain. V shed 1 base, J shed 4 bases, and the junction held 11 bases outside the gene matches. The CDR3 loop spans 17 amino acids.

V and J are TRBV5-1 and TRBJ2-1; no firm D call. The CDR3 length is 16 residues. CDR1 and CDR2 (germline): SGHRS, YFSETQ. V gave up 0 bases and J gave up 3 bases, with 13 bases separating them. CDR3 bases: TGCGCCAGCAGCTTGGCACAGCAGGCTAACTACAATGAGCAGTTCTTC. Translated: CASSLAQQANYNEQFF.

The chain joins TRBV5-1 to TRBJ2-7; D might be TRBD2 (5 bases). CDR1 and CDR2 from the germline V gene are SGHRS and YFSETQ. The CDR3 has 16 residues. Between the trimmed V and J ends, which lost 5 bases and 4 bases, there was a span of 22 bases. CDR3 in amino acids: CASSMLRDPTKYEQYF. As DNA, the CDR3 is TGCGCCAGCAGTATGCTGAGGGATCCTACAAAATACGAGCAGTACTTC.

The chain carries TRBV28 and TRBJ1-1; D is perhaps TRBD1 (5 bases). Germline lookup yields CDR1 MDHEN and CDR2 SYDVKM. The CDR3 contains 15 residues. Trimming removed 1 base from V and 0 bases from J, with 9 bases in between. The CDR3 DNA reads TGTGCCAGCAGTTTATTTCAGGGCGTGAACACTGAAGCTTTCTTT. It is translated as CASSLFQGVNTEAFF.

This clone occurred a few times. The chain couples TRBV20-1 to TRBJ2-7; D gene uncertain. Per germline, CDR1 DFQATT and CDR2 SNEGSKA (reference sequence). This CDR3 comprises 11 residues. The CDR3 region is CSGLVGHEQYF. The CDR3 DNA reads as TGCAGCGGCCTGGTCGGACACGAGCAGTACTTC.

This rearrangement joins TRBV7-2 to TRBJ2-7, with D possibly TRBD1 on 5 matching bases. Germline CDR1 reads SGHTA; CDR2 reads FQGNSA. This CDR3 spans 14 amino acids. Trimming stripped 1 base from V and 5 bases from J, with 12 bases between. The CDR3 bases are TGTGCCAGCAGCTTAGTTCAGGGTCCAGACGAGCAGTACTTC. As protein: CASSLVQGPDEQYF.

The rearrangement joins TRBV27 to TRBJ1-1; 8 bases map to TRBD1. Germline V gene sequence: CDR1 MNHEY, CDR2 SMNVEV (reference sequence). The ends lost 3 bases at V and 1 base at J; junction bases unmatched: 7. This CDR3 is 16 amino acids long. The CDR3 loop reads CASSFDTGTGNTEAFF. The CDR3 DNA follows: TGTGCCAGCAGTTTTGATACCGGGACAGGGAACACTGAAGCTTTCTTT.

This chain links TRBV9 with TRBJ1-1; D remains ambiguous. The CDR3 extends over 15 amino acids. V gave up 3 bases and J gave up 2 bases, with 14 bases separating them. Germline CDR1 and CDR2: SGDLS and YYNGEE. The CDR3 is CASSAGPQANTEAFF. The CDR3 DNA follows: TGTGCCAGCAGCGCCGGCCCCCAGGCAAACACTGAAGCTTTCTTT.

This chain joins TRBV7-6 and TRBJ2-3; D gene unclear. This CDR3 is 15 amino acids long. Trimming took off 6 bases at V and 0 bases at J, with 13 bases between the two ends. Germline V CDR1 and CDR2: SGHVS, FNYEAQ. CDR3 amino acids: CASRSLRTSTDTQYF. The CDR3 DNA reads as TGTGCCAGCAGGTCCCTTAGAACTAGCACAGATACGCAGTATTTT.

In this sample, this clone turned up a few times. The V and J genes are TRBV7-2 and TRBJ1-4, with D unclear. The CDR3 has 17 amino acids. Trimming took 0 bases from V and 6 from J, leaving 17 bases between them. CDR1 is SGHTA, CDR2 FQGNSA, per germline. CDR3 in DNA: TGTGCCAGCAGCTTAGCCAGTTTCGGCGCGTTTGATGAAAAACTGTTTTTT. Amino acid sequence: CASSLASFGAFDEKLFF.

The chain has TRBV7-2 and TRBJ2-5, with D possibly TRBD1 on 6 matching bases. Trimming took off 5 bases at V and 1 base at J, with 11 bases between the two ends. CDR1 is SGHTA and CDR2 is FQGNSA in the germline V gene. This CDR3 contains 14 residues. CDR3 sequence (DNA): TGTGCCAGCAGCGCAACAGGGACCCAAGAGACCCAGTACTTC. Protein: CASSATGTQETQYF.

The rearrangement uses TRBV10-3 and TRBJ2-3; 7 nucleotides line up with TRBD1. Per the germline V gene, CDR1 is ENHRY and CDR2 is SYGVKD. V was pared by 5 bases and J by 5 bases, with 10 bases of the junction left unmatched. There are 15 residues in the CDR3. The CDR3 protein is CAISRDSLQGDTQYF. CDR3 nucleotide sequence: TGTGCCATCAGTCGGGACAGCCTACAGGGAGATACGCAGTATTTT.

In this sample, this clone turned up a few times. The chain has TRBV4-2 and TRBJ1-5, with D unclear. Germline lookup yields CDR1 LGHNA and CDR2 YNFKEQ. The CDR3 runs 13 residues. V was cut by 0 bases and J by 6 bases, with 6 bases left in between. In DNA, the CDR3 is TGTGCCAGCAGCCAAGATATTGGTCAGCCCCAGCATTTT. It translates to CASSQDIGQPQHF.

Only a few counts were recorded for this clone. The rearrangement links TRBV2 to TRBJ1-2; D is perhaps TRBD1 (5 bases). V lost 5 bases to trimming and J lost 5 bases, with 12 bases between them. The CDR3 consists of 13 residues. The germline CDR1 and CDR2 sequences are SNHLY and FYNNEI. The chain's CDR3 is CASSQGRRYGYTF. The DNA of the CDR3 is TGTGCCAGCAGTCAGGGAAGGCGATATGGCTACACCTTC.

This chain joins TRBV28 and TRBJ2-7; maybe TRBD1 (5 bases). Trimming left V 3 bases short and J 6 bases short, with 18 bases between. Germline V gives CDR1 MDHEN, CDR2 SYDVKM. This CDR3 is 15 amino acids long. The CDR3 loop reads CASSLLQEPLAEQYF. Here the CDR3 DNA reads TGTGCCAGCAGTTTGTTACAGGAGCCTCTCGCCGAGCAGTACTTC.

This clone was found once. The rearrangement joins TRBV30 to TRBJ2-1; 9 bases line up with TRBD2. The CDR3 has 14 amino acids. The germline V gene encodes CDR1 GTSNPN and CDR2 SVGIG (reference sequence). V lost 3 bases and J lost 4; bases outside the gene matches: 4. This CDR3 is CAWRPTSGYNEQFF. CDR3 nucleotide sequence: TGTGCCTGGAGGCCGACTAGCGGATACAATGAGCAGTTCTTC.

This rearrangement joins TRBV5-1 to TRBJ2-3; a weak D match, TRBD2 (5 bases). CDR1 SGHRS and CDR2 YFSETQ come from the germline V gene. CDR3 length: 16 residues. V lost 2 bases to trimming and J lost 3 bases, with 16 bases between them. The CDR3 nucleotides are TGCGCCAGCAGCTTCGAGGGAACGCCTGGGACAGATACGCAGTATTTT. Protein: CASSFEGTPGTDTQYF.

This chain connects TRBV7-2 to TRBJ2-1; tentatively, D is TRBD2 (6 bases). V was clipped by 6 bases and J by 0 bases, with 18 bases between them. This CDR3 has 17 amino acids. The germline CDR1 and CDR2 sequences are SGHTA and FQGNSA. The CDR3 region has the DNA TGTGCCAGCAGAGCGTCCAATGTGCGGGGCTCCTACAATGAGCAGTTCTTC. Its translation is CASRASNVRGSYNEQFF.